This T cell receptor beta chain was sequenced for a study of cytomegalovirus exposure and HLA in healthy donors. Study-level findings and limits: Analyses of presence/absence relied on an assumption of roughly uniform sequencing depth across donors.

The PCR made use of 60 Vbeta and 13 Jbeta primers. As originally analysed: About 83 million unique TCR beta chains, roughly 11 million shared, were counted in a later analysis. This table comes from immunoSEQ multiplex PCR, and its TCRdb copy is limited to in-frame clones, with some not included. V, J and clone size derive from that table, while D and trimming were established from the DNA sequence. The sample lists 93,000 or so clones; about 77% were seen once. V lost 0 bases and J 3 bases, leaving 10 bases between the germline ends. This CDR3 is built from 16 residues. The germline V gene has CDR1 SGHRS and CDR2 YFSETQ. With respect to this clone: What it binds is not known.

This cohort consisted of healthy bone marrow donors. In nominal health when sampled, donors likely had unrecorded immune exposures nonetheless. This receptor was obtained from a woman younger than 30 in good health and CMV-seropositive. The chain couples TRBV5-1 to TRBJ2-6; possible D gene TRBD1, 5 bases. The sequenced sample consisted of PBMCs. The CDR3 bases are TGCGCCAGCAGCTTGGTAGGGGCTAGTGGGGCCAACGTCCTGACTTTC. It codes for CASSLVGASGANVLTF.